This T cell receptor (beta chain) derives from a study of T-cell memory formation after mild COVID-19. The CDR3 length is 16 residues. Germline trimming cut 6 bases from V and 3 bases from J; bases unmatched to any gene: 7. In germline, CDR1 is LGHNT, CDR2 FRNRAP. Regarding the study as a whole: Researchers could not confirm that second-wave clones peaking on day 37 targeted SARS-CoV-2. Contracting clones, day 15 to 85, had balanced CD4/CD8, and later expanders favored CD4+. CD8+ contracting clones occupied EMRA, while CD4+ ones occupied mainly CM and EM.

In this sample, this clonotype turned up a few times. Its antigen is currently unknown. The authors produced TCR alpha and TCR beta cDNA libraries with sample barcodes and UMIs by 5'RACE using constant-segment primers. One entry per CDR3 protein, called by TCRdb with MiXCR from the 5' RACE reads. The sample holds 450,000 to 650,000 distinct CDR3 sequences, 20% seen once. The sequenced material came from PBMCs or a T cell subset sorted from them (not recorded which). The receptor's source is an adult woman who had mild COVID-19 (a few samples of this study predate the infection). Cell type and time point are not known. The V call is TRBV12-5, the J call TRBJ2-1; TRBD2 aligns across 11 bases. This CDR3 is CASGRTSGLYYNEQFF. In DNA, the CDR3 is TGTGCTAGTGGAAGGACTAGCGGGTTATACTACAATGAGCAGTTCTTC.